The clone carrying this T cell receptor (beta chain) was detected only a few times. The antigen remains undetermined. The CDR3 runs 16 residues. Germline-derived CDR1 and CDR2 are MNHEY and SVGEGT. Between the trimmed V and J ends, which lost 6 bases and 5 bases, there was a span of 22 bases. This record comes from a study of Ad26.COV2.S vaccination and SARS-CoV-2 variants. The study, taken as a whole, reports: Those who received vaccine or placebo ended up with similar non-spike TCR breadth. There was a possibility that the TCR breadth and depth analyses underestimated total T cell responses. The authors reported substantial breadth in spike-specific CD8+ and CD4+ T cell responses after vaccination. Compared with placebo recipients, vaccine recipients had higher spike-specific TCR breadth.

TCRdb's table, derived via immunoSEQ multiplex PCR, lists solely in-frame clones and lacks some. The sample carries under 150,000 clones, about nine tenths recorded once. The clonotype was recovered from a human donor who had recovered from COVID-19. Source: peripheral blood, taken after recovery from COVID-19. The chain uses TRBV6-2 or TRBV6-3 and TRBJ2-5; the D gene is possibly TRBD2 (7 bases). The CDR3 protein is CASSQLEGGGGETQYF. The CDR3 DNA reads as TGTGCCAGCAGCCAACTCGAAGGGGGGGGCGGGGAGACCCAGTACTTC.